This T cell receptor beta chain was captured in a study of cytotoxic CD8 clonotypes in ibrutinib-treated CLL. Study background: The subjects consisted of approximately twelve relapsed/refractory and over 14 treatment-naive individuals, with 17 IGHV unmutated. The sample average was about 260,000 productive templates and tens of thousands of productive rearrangements.

On this clone itself: Its antigen is not identified.

V trimming: 4 bases; J trimming: 10 bases; junction bases outside the gene matches: 13. CDR1 SGHAT and CDR2 FQNNGV come from the germline V gene. This CDR3 is 14 amino acids long. Study results and limitations: Clonality went up at ibrutinib response and then declined back toward baseline at progression.

Genomic DNA for TCR beta libraries, 2 to 2.5 micrograms, came from cryopreserved PBMCs. Here immunoSEQ multiplex PCR was the method, and the copy in TCRdb shows in-frame clones only, minus some. This repertoire shows 35,000 to 40,000 clones, 70% found once; its top ten account for roughly 9.1%. The source of this sequence is a human donor with chronic lymphocytic leukemia. The rearrangement uses TRBV11-2 and TRBJ2-7; 7 bases agree with TRBD1. The sequencing here drew on PBMCs, taken at disease progression, from a patient treated with ibrutinib. The CDR3: CASSSFSSQGVQYF. CDR3 nucleotides: TGTGCCAGCAGCTCATTCAGTTCGCAGGGGGTCCAGTACTTC.